The next 32 T cell receptor beta chains were all read from a single sample in a study of cytomegalovirus exposure and HLA in healthy donors. PCR employed 60 Vbeta and 13 Jbeta primers. Generated by immunoSEQ multiplex PCR, the TCRdb table keeps only in-frame clones and is missing some. This table has approximately 190,000 clones, more than 80% appearing once. Source material: PBMCs. These receptor sequences come from a woman aged 45-60 years in good health and CMV-seropositive.

This clone occurred a few times. The rearrangement joins TRBV5-1 to TRBJ2-1; TRBD2 matches at 11 bases. The V gene's germline CDR1 is SGHRS and CDR2 YFSETQ. Trimming removed 4 bases from V and 4 bases from J; junction bases left unmatched: 4. This CDR3 contains 15 residues. The chain's CDR3 is CASSPGTSGYNEQFF. The CDR3 nucleotides read TGCGCCAGCAGCCCCGGGACTAGCGGTTACAATGAGCAGTTCTTC. Using reference TRBV5-1 and TRBJ2-1 for the parts outside the CDR3, the full variable domain is KAGVTQTPRYLIKTRGQQVTLSCSPISGHRSVSWYQQTPGQGLQFLFEYFSETQRNKGNFPGRFSGRQFSNSRSEMNVSTLELGDSALYLCASSPGTSGYNEQFFGPGTRLTVL.

The V gene is TRBV19, the J gene TRBJ2-1; 8 nucleotides match TRBD2. Germline V gene sequence: CDR1 LNHDA, CDR2 SQIVND (reference sequence). Trimming took 6 bases from V and 5 from J; bases not matched to a gene: 12. The CDR3 covers 16 residues. The CDR3: CASRPPSGGEDNEQFF. The DNA of the CDR3 is TGTGCCAGTAGACCTCCCTCCGGGGGGGAGGACAATGAGCAGTTCTTC.

This clone came up a few times. This rearrangement joins TRBV5-4 to TRBJ1-6; the D gene is possibly TRBD1 (6 bases). Trimming pared 9 bases from V and 7 bases from J, leaving 17 bases between. CDR3 size: 14 residues. Per the germline V gene, CDR1 is SGHNT and CDR2 is YYREEE (reference sequence). DNA of the CDR3: TGTGCCACCACCCGGACAGACCTCAATTCACCCCTCCACTTT. It codes for CATTRTDLNSPLHF.

V usage is TRBV30 and J usage is TRBJ2-1; D is possibly TRBD1 (6 bases). Germline assignment: CDR1 GTSNPN and CDR2 SVGIG (reference sequence). Trimming left V 2 bases short and J 4 bases short, with 15 bases between. The CDR3 spans 15 residues. CDR3 residues: CAWSKVRGIYNEQFF. CDR3 DNA sequence: TGTGCCTGGAGTAAGGTCAGGGGAATATACAATGAGCAGTTCTTC.

CDR3 protein: CASSFGTTDEQYF. CDR3 sequence (DNA): TGTGCCAGCAGCTTCGGGACTACGGACGAGCAGTACTTC. V is TRBV5-4 and J is TRBJ2-7; TRBD2 matches 7 bases. The CDR3 has 13 amino acids. Germline CDR1 SGHNT, CDR2 YYREEE (reference sequence). V shed 2 bases and J 5 bases; nucleotides not matched to a gene: 4. Drawing the rest from reference TRBV5-4 and TRBJ2-7, the complete variable domain is ETGVTQSPTHLIKTRGQQVTLRCSSQSGHNTVSWYQQALGQGPQFIFQYYREEENGRGNFPPRFSGLQFPNYSSELNVNALELDDSALYLCASSFGTTDEQYFGPGTRLTVT.

The table lists this clone with a count of one. V is TRBV6-1 and J is TRBJ1-1, with TRBD1 as a possible D gene (6 bases). Trimming stripped 5 bases from V and 5 bases from J, with 12 bases between. CDR1 and CDR2 (germline): MNHNS, SASEGT. CDR3 length: 13 amino acids. CDR3 in amino acids: CASSYGGWTEAFF. The DNA for the CDR3 is TGTGCCAGCAGTTATGGGGGCTGGACTGAAGCTTTCTTT.

On this clone itself: This sample includes further DNA sequences coding for the same CDR3. This sequence joins TRBV4-1 and TRBJ2-7; tentative D call: TRBD2 (6 bases). The ends were cut back, 4 bases at V and 3 bases at J, with 13 bases in the middle. The germline V gene encodes CDR1 MGHRA and CDR2 YSYEKL. The CDR3 spans 14 residues. The CDR3, as DNA: TGCGCCAGCAGCCCCGGGGGAGCGGACTACGAGCAGTACTTC. Translation gives CASSPGGADYEQYF.

This clone showed up just once. The gene calls are TRBV9 and TRBJ2-1; 12 positions match TRBD2. CDR3 length equals 17 residues. Germline V gene data show CDR1 as SGDLS and CDR2 as YYNGEE. After removal of 0 bases from V and 9 bases from J, the junction contained 10 bases not matched to a gene. The DNA of the CDR3 is TGTGCCAGCAGCGTAGGGGGACTAGCGGGCCTAGACGGTGAGCAGTTCTTC. Its translation: CASSVGGLAGLDGEQFF.

The genes are TRBV5-6 and TRBJ2-7, with a tentative D call TRBD2 (7 bases). V lost 0 bases and J 0 bases, leaving 16 bases between the germline ends. The CDR3 is 17 amino acids. CDR1 is SGHDT, CDR2 YYEEEE, per germline. This CDR3 reads CASSLGGGGGFSYEQYF. In nucleotides, the CDR3 is TGTGCCAGCAGCTTGGGGGGGGGCGGGGGTTTCTCCTACGAGCAGTACTTC.

V usage is TRBV5-1 and J usage is TRBJ2-4; tentative D call: TRBD1 (6 bases). The CDR3 totals 16 residues. Looked up from germline, CDR1 is SGHRS and CDR2 is YFSETQ. Between the trimmed V and J ends, which lost 4 bases and 0 bases, there was a span of 14 bases. In nucleotides, the CDR3 is TGCGCCAGCAGCCCGGGCACAGGGTTAGCCAAAAACATTCAGTACTTC. Translation gives CASSPGTGLAKNIQYF.

The chain has TRBV6-5 and TRBJ1-2; TRBD1 agrees at 7 bases. The CDR3 runs 15 residues. Germline CDR1 MNHEY, CDR2 SVGAGI. J was trimmed by 3 bases and V by 2 bases; bases with no gene match: 6. The CDR3 protein is CASSYDGTVDYGYTF. DNA for the CDR3: TGTGCCAGCAGTTACGATGGGACAGTGGACTATGGCTACACCTTC.

The gene calls are TRBV11-2 and TRBJ2-5; D is uncertain. This CDR3 is 16 amino acids long. V was trimmed by 0 bases and J by 2 bases, leaving 13 bases between them. Germline CDR1 and CDR2: SGHAT and FQNNGV. This CDR3 is CASSLDFVNIQETQYF. The CDR3 DNA reads as TGTGCCAGCAGCTTAGATTTTGTAAATATACAAGAGACCCAGTACTTC.

The chain links TRBV10-3 to TRBJ2-5; 12 bases line up with TRBD2. The J segment lost 2 bases and the V segment lost 4 bases, leaving 5 bases of the junction unmatched. The length of the CDR3 is 16 residues. Germline CDR1 reads ENHRY; CDR2 reads SYGVKD. For the CDR3, the DNA is TGTGCCATCAGTGTCCTAGCGGGGGGGAAACAAGAGACCCAGTACTTC. It encodes CAISVLAGGKQETQYF.

Only one count was recorded for this clone. DNA for the CDR3: TGTGCCAGTAGTACTACATCCTCAGGGCTCTATGGCTACACCTTC. It yields the protein CASSTTSSGLYGYTF. The rearrangement links TRBV19 to TRBJ1-2; the D gene is possibly TRBD1 (5 bases). V lost 4 bases to trimming and J lost 4 bases, with 16 bases between them. The CDR3 sequence is 15 residues long. Germline loops: CDR1 LNHDA, CDR2 SQIVND (reference sequence). Looking up the rest from reference TRBV19 and TRBJ1-2 gives the full variable domain: DGGITQSPKYLFRKEGQNVTLSCEQNLNHDAMYWYRQDPGQGLRLIYYSQIVNDFQKGDIAEGYSVSREKKESFPLTVTSAQKNPTAFYLCASSTTSSGLYGYTFGSGTRLTVV.

The CDR3 spells CASRPTGSTEAFF. CDR3 nucleotide sequence: TGTGCCAGCAGGCCCACAGGGTCCACTGAAGCTTTCTTT. V usage is TRBV11-2 and J usage is TRBJ1-1; D perhaps matches TRBD1 (6 bases). CDR1 and CDR2 (germline): SGHAT, FQNNGV. V shed 6 bases and J shed 4 bases, with 12 bases lying between them. The CDR3 loop spans 13 amino acids.

This rearrangement joins TRBV7-8 to TRBJ2-7, with TRBD2 as a possible D gene (6 bases). The CDR3 extends over 15 amino acids. Germline CDR1 is SGHVS and CDR2 is FQNEAQ. V was cut by 1 base and J by 3 bases, with 13 bases left in between. This chain's CDR3 is CASSLGSGTLYEQYF. The CDR3 bases are TGTGCCAGCAGCTTAGGGTCGGGGACTCTCTACGAGCAGTACTTC.

V is TRBV5-1 and J is TRBJ1-1; D may be TRBD1 (5 bases). CDR3 length: 13 amino acids. The germline CDR1 and CDR2 sequences are SGHRS and YFSETQ. V lost 0 bases and J lost 8, with 11 bases in between. The chain's CDR3 is CASSLDVSGEAFF. The CDR3 DNA reads as TGCGCCAGCAGCTTGGATGTTTCAGGGGAAGCTTTCTTT.

The chain recombines TRBV7-9 with TRBJ2-7; D remains ambiguous. Germline lookup yields CDR1 SEHNR and CDR2 FQNEAQ (reference sequence). This CDR3 is 15 amino acids long. The V gene lost 1 base and the J gene lost 2 bases, with 12 bases spanning the gap. CDR3 sequence (DNA): TGTGCCAGCAGCTTAGGAGGTCTTGGCACCTACGAGCAGTACTTC. Its translation is CASSLGGLGTYEQYF.

This clone has more than one count but fewer than ten. The chain has TRBV6-1 and TRBJ1-5, with a weak D call TRBD1 (5 bases). V was trimmed by 6 bases and J by 4 bases, leaving 10 bases between them. Germline V gene data show CDR1 as MNHNS and CDR2 as SASEGT. The CDR3 has 13 residues. The CDR3: CASRTDTNQPQHF. The CDR3 nucleotides read TGTGCCAGCAGGACAGACACAAATCAGCCCCAGCATTTT.

The chain carries TRBV7-2 and TRBJ1-1; D is unresolved. This CDR3 region has 14 residues. The V gene lost 6 bases and the J gene lost 1 base, with 12 bases spanning the gap. Looked up from germline, CDR1 is SGHTA and CDR2 is FQGNSA. CDR3 region: CASRPSGGNTEAFF. Here the CDR3 DNA reads TGTGCCAGCAGGCCGAGTGGTGGGAACACTGAAGCTTTCTTT.

The rearrangement joins TRBV18 to TRBJ1-5; 7 nucleotides match TRBD1. The length of the CDR3 is 15 residues. Looked up from germline, CDR1 is KGHSH and CDR2 is LQKENI. With V trimmed by 1 base and J by 6 bases, 6 bases remained unmatched. The CDR3 here is CASSPRQGAGQPQHF. DNA for the CDR3: TGTGCCAGCTCACCACGACAGGGAGCGGGTCAGCCCCAGCATTTT. The variable domain in full, completed from reference TRBV18 and TRBJ1-5, reads NAGVMQNPRHLVRRRGQEARLRCSPMKGHSHVYWYRQLPEEGLKFMVYLQKENIIDESGMPKERFSAEFPKEGPSILRIQQVVRGDSAAYFCASSPRQGAGQPQHFGDGTRLSIL.

The chain recombines TRBV5-5 with TRBJ1-2, with no clear D. V shed 4 bases and J shed 3 bases, with 16 bases lying between them. This CDR3 has 15 amino acids. In germline, CDR1 is SGHKS, CDR2 YYEKEE (reference sequence). In DNA, the CDR3 is TGTGCCAGCAGCAATTTACCGGAGGTGGACTATGGCTACACCTTC. Protein: CASSNLPEVDYGYTF.

This clone showed up just once. This rearrangement joins TRBV10-1 to TRBJ2-1, with TRBD2 identical over 9 bases. V was pared by 5 bases and J by 9 bases, with 8 bases of the junction left unmatched. In germline, CDR1 is WNHNN, CDR2 SYGVQD (reference sequence). There are 14 residues in the CDR3. The CDR3 DNA reads as TGCGCCAGCAGTAAAGGCGGGGGGGCAGGTGAGCAGTTCTTC. It specifies CASSKGGGAGEQFF.

This clone has more than one count but fewer than ten. The V and J genes are TRBV6-1 and TRBJ2-1; D uncertain. V was shortened by 5 bases and J by 0 bases, with 5 bases between the two germline ends. This CDR3 has 13 residues. Germline loops: CDR1 MNHNS, CDR2 SASEGT. The CDR3 DNA is TGTGCCAGCAGTCCCCGCTCCTACAATGAGCAGTTCTTC. This sequence encodes CASSPRSYNEQFF.

This chain connects TRBV5-4 to TRBJ1-2; 7 bases agree with TRBD1. This CDR3 has 14 residues. V gave up 3 bases and J gave up 0 bases; unmatched junction bases: 2. CDR1 SGHNT and CDR2 YYREEE come from the germline V gene (reference sequence). This CDR3 reads CASSSGQANYGYTF. CDR3 bases: TGTGCCAGCAGCTCCGGACAGGCTAACTATGGCTACACCTTC.

V and J are TRBV2 and TRBJ2-5, with 14 bases identical to TRBD2. The CDR3 sequence is 16 residues long. J lost 7 bases, V lost 6 bases, and 10 bases had no gene match. CDR1 is SNHLY, CDR2 FYNNEI, per germline. CDR3 protein: CASRPQSTSGGGTQYF. The CDR3 coding sequence is TGTGCCAGCAGACCCCAGTCGACTAGCGGGGGGGGGACCCAGTACTTC.

The chain recombines TRBV5-8 with TRBJ2-7, with 7 bases aligning to TRBD2. The trim removed 0 bases at V and 11 bases at J, leaving 5 bases unmatched. There are 12 residues in the CDR3. The germline V gene encodes CDR1 SGHTS and CDR2 YDEGEE. CDR3 region: CASSLDGGGEYF. CDR3 DNA sequence: TGTGCCAGCAGCTTGGATGGGGGAGGGGAGTACTTC.

A single count supports this clone. The chain joins TRBV7-6 to TRBJ2-3; tentatively, D is TRBD1 (5 bases). The length of the CDR3 is 13 residues. V dropped 5 bases and J dropped 4 bases, with 10 bases sitting between them. Germline loops: CDR1 SGHVS, CDR2 FNYEAQ. The CDR3 loop reads CASSKTGADTQYF. CDR3 nucleotides: TGTGCCAGCAGCAAAACAGGCGCAGATACGCAGTATTTT.

V and J are TRBV19 and TRBJ2-4, with D perhaps matching TRBD1 (5 bases). The V end was cut by 7 bases, the J end by 9 bases, with 10 bases between. Germline lookup yields CDR1 LNHDA and CDR2 SQIVND (reference sequence). This CDR3 has 11 residues. For the CDR3, the DNA is TGTGCCAGTACCTCAGGGCTCATTCAGTACTTC. Translated: CASTSGLIQYF. Looking up the rest from reference TRBV19 and TRBJ2-4 gives the full variable domain: DGGITQSPKYLFRKEGQNVTLSCEQNLNHDAMYWYRQDPGQGLRLIYYSQIVNDFQKGDIAEGYSVSREKKESFPLTVTSAQKNPTAFYLCASTSGLIQYFGAGTRLSVL.

The gene calls are TRBV10-1 and TRBJ2-1, with a weak D call TRBD1 (5 bases). The V end was cut by 6 bases, the J end by 9 bases, with 12 bases between. This CDR3 comprises 12 residues. Germline CDR1 WNHNN, CDR2 SYGVQD (reference sequence). CDR3 sequence reads: CASRDPQGEQFF. CDR3 coding DNA: TGCGCCAGCAGAGATCCCCAGGGTGAGCAGTTCTTC.

A remark on this clone: Its ends do not fully match the called genes, so a read error is possible. The rearrangement joins TRBV23-1 to TRBJ2-3; D is ambiguous. TRBV23-1 is flagged as an ORF with uncertain function. The CDR3 runs 18 residues. The CDR3 sequence is CASSQSPIETSSTDTQYF. The DNA for the CDR3 is TGCGCCAGCAGCCAATCGCCCATAGAAACCTCTAGCACAGATACGCAGTATTTT.

The chain combines TRBV5-1 with TRBJ2-1; 7 bases map to TRBD1. The CDR3 is 15 residues long. With V trimmed by 0 bases and J by 4 bases, 4 bases remained unmatched. Germline CDR1 is SGHRS and CDR2 is YFSETQ. The CDR3 sequence: CASSLEGGDYNEQFF. The CDR3 coding sequence is TGCGCCAGCAGCTTGGAAGGGGGCGATTACAATGAGCAGTTCTTC.